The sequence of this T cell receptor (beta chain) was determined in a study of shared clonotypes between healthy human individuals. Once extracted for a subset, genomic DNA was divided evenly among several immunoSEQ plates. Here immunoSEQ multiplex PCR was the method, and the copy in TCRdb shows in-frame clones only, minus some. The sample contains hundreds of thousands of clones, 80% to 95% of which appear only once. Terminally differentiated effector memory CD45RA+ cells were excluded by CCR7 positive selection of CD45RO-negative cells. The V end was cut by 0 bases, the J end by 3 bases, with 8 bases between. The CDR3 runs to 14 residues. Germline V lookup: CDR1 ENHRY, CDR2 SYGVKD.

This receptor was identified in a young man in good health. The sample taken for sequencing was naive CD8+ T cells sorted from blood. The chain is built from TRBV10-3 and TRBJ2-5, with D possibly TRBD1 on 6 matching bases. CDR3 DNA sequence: TGTGCCATCAGTGAGTCGGGACAAAAAGAGACCCAGTACTTC. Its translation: CAISESGQKETQYF.